Sequencing of this T cell receptor beta chain was carried out in a study of CD8 T cells in ankylosing spondylitis. Study-wide results and limits: Enrichment of disease-linked clones was reportedly significant in matched ankylosing spondylitis synovial fluid. A subset of motif variants has previously been described in the synovial fluid and blood of reactive arthritis.

CDR3 length: 15 residues. From germline, CDR1 is SNHLY and CDR2 FYNNEI. V dropped 2 bases and J dropped 1 base, with 8 bases sitting between them. MiXCR, applied by TCRdb to the 5' RACE reads, yields one record per CDR3 protein. The sample shows 85,000 to 100,000 distinct CDR3 sequences, 8.8% of them seen only once. This clonotype came up many times. Its target is unknown. This TCR was sampled from a male donor with ankylosing spondylitis or in good health (not recorded which). Source material: blood, either unsorted or a sorted T cell fraction (not recorded which). This chain joins TRBV2 and TRBJ2-2, with D possibly TRBD2 on 5 matching bases. CDR3 amino acids: CASSERTVNTGELFF. CDR3 nucleotide sequence: TGTGCCAGCAGTGAACGGACTGTGAACACCGGGGAGCTGTTTTTT.